This entry lists 32 T cell receptor beta chains sequenced from one sample in a study of T-cell reconstitution after alpha-beta-depleted transplantation in children. Unique molecular identifiers were built into the TCRbeta library. TCRdb re-analysed the PCR reads in MiXCR, keeping a single row per CDR3 protein. The sample has hundreds of thousands of distinct CDR3 sequences, approximately 10% seen once; the top ten hold roughly a quarter. Sequenced here: peripheral blood, sampled 180 days after TCRalphabeta/CD19-depleted stem cell transplant. Source of these receptors: a male patient under 10 years old who had a stem cell transplant for chronic granulomatous disease, so the T cells may come from the graft donor.

There are many counts of this clonotype. This chain links TRBV20-1 with TRBJ2-1; the D is unclear. V shed 5 bases and J shed 0 bases, with 8 bases lying between them. The CDR3 sequence is 13 residues long. Germline assignment: CDR1 DFQATT and CDR2 SNEGSKA (reference sequence). The CDR3 reads CSAAKSSYNEQFF. CDR3 in DNA: TGCAGTGCTGCGAAAAGCTCCTACAATGAGCAGTTCTTC.

As for this clonotype: This may be a read error, as it is one base from a much larger clone. This sequence joins TRBV28 and TRBJ2-3; 9 positions agree with TRBD1. The trim removed 8 bases at V and 5 bases at J, leaving 11 bases unmatched. The V gene's germline CDR1 is MDHEN and CDR2 SYDVKM. The CDR3 has 15 residues. CDR3 in amino acids: CASRMPGQGIDTQYF. The CDR3 region has the DNA TGTGCCAGCCGGATGCCGGGACAGGGTATAGATACGCAGTATTTT.

This clonotype was seen at least ten times. The chain uses TRBV5-5 and TRBJ2-7; 12 bases match TRBD1. J was trimmed by 4 bases and V by 4 bases; bases with no gene match: 12. This CDR3 is 17 amino acids long. The germline V gene has CDR1 SGHKS and CDR2 YYEKEE (reference sequence). The CDR3 DNA is TGTGCCAGCAGCACAATCTACCGGGACAGGGGGCAGTACGAGCAGTACTTC. Amino acids: CASSTIYRDRGQYEQYF.

This clonotype has at least ten counts. V and J are TRBV6-1 and TRBJ2-4; the D call may be TRBD1 or TRBD2 (6 bases each). Germline CDR1 MNHNS, CDR2 SASEGT. The CDR3 is 14 amino acids. V shed 8 bases and J shed 0 bases, with 11 bases lying between them. CDR3 sequence (DNA): TGTGCCAGCGCCCGGGGGCTAGCCAAAAACATTCAGTACTTC. This translates into CASARGLAKNIQYF.

This clonotype has a count of ten or more. This chain joins TRBV6-6 and TRBJ2-3, with D unresolved. This CDR3 comprises 13 residues. The V gene's germline CDR1 is MNHNY and CDR2 SVGAGI (reference sequence). Deletions cut 2 bases from V and 2 bases from J, with 5 bases between. The CDR3 sequence is CASSYDPTDTQYF. CDR3 coding DNA: TGTGCCAGCAGTTACGACCCCACAGATACGCAGTATTTT.

This clonotype was observed many times. The chain employs TRBV27 and TRBJ2-1; D unresolved. Germline V gives CDR1 MNHEY, CDR2 SMNVEV (reference sequence). CDR3 size: 14 residues. V lost 2 bases and J 1 base, leaving 6 bases between the germline ends. CDR3: CASSLDGSYNEQFF. CDR3 bases: TGTGCCAGCAGTTTAGATGGGTCCTACAATGAGCAGTTCTTC.

In this sample, this clonotype turned up many times. This CDR3 is CASSAIGAHRGETQYF. The CDR3 DNA reads TGTGCCAGCAGTGCGATAGGGGCCCATCGAGGGGAGACCCAGTACTTC. This chain links TRBV5-4 with TRBJ2-5; D might be TRBD1 or TRBD2, each matching 5 bases. Germline V gene data show CDR1 as SGHNT and CDR2 as YYREEE (reference sequence). V was trimmed by 5 bases and J by 5 bases, leaving 22 bases between them. This CDR3 region has 16 residues.

This clonotype was recorded many times. V is TRBV20-1 and J is TRBJ1-1, with D perhaps TRBD1 (5 bases). V gave up 1 base and J gave up 5 bases, with 17 bases separating them. Germline CDR1 DFQATT, CDR2 SNEGSKA (reference sequence). The CDR3 spans 15 residues. The CDR3 protein is CSARASGPAGTEAFF. The CDR3 region has the DNA TGCAGTGCTAGAGCTTCAGGGCCCGCGGGAACTGAAGCTTTCTTT.

This clonotype was seen ten or more times. The V call is TRBV7-2, the J call TRBJ2-5, with unresolved D. There are 14 residues in the CDR3. V lost 0 bases and J lost 9, with 14 bases in between. CDR1 SGHTA and CDR2 FQGNSA come from the germline V gene. The CDR3 sequence: CASSLAYVPDAQYF. In DNA, the CDR3 is TGTGCCAGCAGCTTAGCCTACGTTCCAGATGCCCAGTACTTC.

In its sample, this clonotype was seen many times. The chain carries TRBV12-3 or TRBV12-4 and TRBJ2-5; no clear D gene. The CDR3 runs to 15 residues. V was shortened by 5 bases and J by 5 bases, with 18 bases between the two germline ends. The CDR3 region is CASSLRTSLGETQYF. CDR3 DNA: TGTGCCAGCAGTCTTAGGACCTCCCTCGGGGAGACCCAGTACTTC.

The table lists this clonotype with many counts. The chain has TRBV7-3 and TRBJ2-7, with D perhaps TRBD1 or TRBD2 (6 bases each). CDR1 is SGHTA and CDR2 is FQGTGA in the germline V gene. V lost 5 bases to trimming and J lost 6 bases, with 14 bases between them. This CDR3 is built from 13 residues. The CDR3 here is CASSPGAGREQYF. The CDR3 DNA reads as TGTGCCAGCAGCCCGGGGGCAGGACGCGAGCAGTACTTC.

This clonotype was seen at least ten times. The chain is built from TRBV9 and TRBJ1-1; D call uncertain. The CDR3 extends over 15 amino acids. Per the germline V gene, CDR1 is SGDLS and CDR2 is YYNGEE. V dropped 4 bases and J dropped 1 base, with 14 bases sitting between them. CDR3 sequence reads: CASSPSGRQNTEAFF. The CDR3 region has the DNA TGTGCCAGCAGCCCCAGTGGACGGCAGAACACTGAAGCTTTCTTT.

This clonotype was picked up many times. The chain is built from TRBV12-3 or TRBV12-4 and TRBJ2-1; TRBD2 agrees at 7 bases. V was clipped by 4 bases and J by 9 bases; unmatched bases: 12. This CDR3 contains 15 residues. CDR3 coding DNA: TGTGCCAGCAGTTCCCCTGGCGGGAGTAGTGGTGAGCAGTTCTTC. Protein sequence: CASSSPGGSSGEQFF.

There are many counts of this clonotype. The genes are TRBV12-3 or TRBV12-4 and TRBJ2-3; no clear D. V was shortened by 5 bases and J by 4 bases, with 7 bases between the two germline ends. This CDR3 comprises 12 residues. The CDR3 protein is CASSPNPDTQYF. As DNA, the CDR3 is TGTGCCAGCAGTCCAAACCCAGATACGCAGTATTTT.

This clonotype was counted many times. A much larger clonotype is one base distant, so this may be a read error. The J gene is TRBJ1-1, the V gene TRBV12-3 or TRBV12-4; 8 bases are shared with TRBD1. The CDR3 contains 13 residues. Unmatched junction bases numbered 4, after V lost 6 bases and J lost 4 bases. The CDR3 reads CASRPTGGTEAFF. In nucleotides, the CDR3 is TGTGCCAGCAGACCTACAGGGGGCACTGAAGCTTTCTTT.

This clonotype was seen at least ten times. The chain uses TRBV12-3 or TRBV12-4 and TRBJ2-7; 8 nucleotides match TRBD1. This CDR3 contains 16 residues. V lost 5 bases and J lost 0; bases outside the gene matches: 9. CDR3 sequence: CASSPRTGRPSYEQYF. In DNA, the CDR3 is TGTGCCAGCAGTCCCAGGACAGGGCGACCCTCCTACGAGCAGTACTTC.

The sample holds many counts of this clonotype. V and J are TRBV15 and TRBJ1-4; 9 nucleotides align to TRBD1. The CDR3 extends over 14 amino acids. The ends lost 4 bases at V and 7 bases at J; junction bases unmatched: 4. Per germline, CDR1 LNHNV and CDR2 YYDKDF (reference sequence). The CDR3 loop is CATSKQGAGEKLFF. CDR3 coding DNA: TGTGCCACCAGCAAACAGGGGGCGGGTGAAAAACTGTTTTTT.

This clonotype has at least ten counts. The rearrangement uses TRBV3-1 and TRBJ1-2; 9 bases match TRBD1. The CDR3 runs to 14 residues. Looked up from germline, CDR1 is LGHDT and CDR2 is YNNKEL (reference sequence). The trim removed 1 base at V and 6 bases at J, leaving 3 bases unmatched. CDR3 region: CASSQGWTGDGYTF. The CDR3 DNA follows: TGTGCCAGCAGCCAAGGATGGACAGGGGATGGCTACACCTTC. Combining the CDR3 with reference TRBV3-1 and TRBJ1-2 gives the whole variable domain DTAVSQTPKYLVTQMGNDKSIKCEQNLGHDTMYWYKQDSKKFLKIMFSYNNKELIINETVPNRFSPKSPDKAHLNLHINSLELGDSAVYFCASSQGWTGDGYTFGSGTRLTVV.

This clonotype was observed many times. The chain carries TRBV12-3 or TRBV12-4 and TRBJ2-7, with D perhaps matching TRBD2 (6 bases). The CDR3 length is 15 residues. Trimming removed 7 bases at V and 0 bases at J, with 16 bases between. CDR3 coding DNA: TGTGCCAGCACCCCTGGTGTTAGCGGCTCCTACGAGCAGTACTTC. Amino acids: CASTPGVSGSYEQYF.

With respect to this clonotype: With a much larger clone just one base away, this may be a read error. This rearrangement joins TRBV20-1 to TRBJ2-1; 7 bases match TRBD2. Germline values: CDR1 DFQATT, CDR2 SNEGSKA (reference sequence). J lost 4 bases, V lost 3 bases, and 6 bases had no gene match. CDR3 length: 14 residues. The CDR3 DNA reads TGCAGTGCTAGTCCTAGCGGAACGTACAATGAGCAGTTCTTC. Its protein is CSASPSGTYNEQFF.

This clonotype was counted at least ten times. The rearrangement uses TRBV5-6 and TRBJ2-5, with a possible D match to TRBD2 (6 bases). V was shortened by 6 bases and J by 3 bases, with 15 bases between the two germline ends. The CDR3 sequence is 14 residues long. Germline lookup yields CDR1 SGHDT and CDR2 YYEEEE. CDR3 DNA: TGTGCCAGCAAATCCGGGACTGGAAAAGAGACCCAGTACTTC. Translation gives CASKSGTGKETQYF.

This clonotype was picked up many times. The chain couples TRBV12-3 or TRBV12-4 to TRBJ2-1; TRBD2 matches 8 bases. The CDR3 sequence is 14 residues long. The J segment lost 2 bases and the V segment lost 3 bases, leaving 0 bases of the junction unmatched. The CDR3 reads CASSFSGAYNEQFF. For the CDR3, the DNA is TGTGCCAGCAGTTTTAGCGGGGCCTACAATGAGCAGTTCTTC.

This clonotype was seen repeatedly, ten times or more. V usage is TRBV6-2 or TRBV6-3 and J usage is TRBJ2-6; 8 bases line up with TRBD2. V lost 8 bases, J lost 4 bases, and 7 bases stayed unmatched. Germline CDR1 reads MNHEY; CDR2 reads SVGEGT. The CDR3 spans 15 residues. The CDR3 reads CASQPGGYGANVLTF. DNA of the CDR3: TGTGCCAGCCAGCCGGGGGGGTACGGGGCCAACGTCCTGACTTTC.

This clonotype was detected ten times or more. V gene TRBV4-3 combines with J gene TRBJ1-3; D is unclear. Germline V gives CDR1 LGHNA, CDR2 YSLEER. CDR3 length equals 16 residues. Trimming took off 1 base at V and 0 bases at J, with 10 bases between the two ends. Here the CDR3 reads CASSQVGGSSGNTIYF. The CDR3 coding sequence is TGCGCCAGCAGCCAAGTCGGCGGGAGCTCTGGAAACACCATATATTTT.

Many counts were recorded for this clonotype. The V gene is TRBV7-6, the J gene TRBJ2-3; 9 bases are a match to TRBD2. Trimming at V came to 5 bases and at J to 2 bases, leaving 11 bases not matched to a gene. This CDR3 comprises 17 residues. Germline CDR1 is SGHVS and CDR2 is FNYEAQ. CDR3 sequence reads: CASSTLLGGGATDTQYF. CDR3 DNA: TGTGCCAGCAGCACGCTTTTGGGCGGGGGGGCCACAGATACGCAGTATTTT.

This clonotype appeared many times. The chain joins TRBV20-1 to TRBJ1-5; 7 positions agree with TRBD1. After removal of 4 bases from V and 1 base from J, the junction contained 7 bases not matched to a gene. CDR3 length equals 15 residues. Germline values: CDR1 DFQATT, CDR2 SNEGSKA (reference sequence). The CDR3 loop is CSATQRQGSNQPQHF. CDR3 sequence (DNA): TGCAGTGCTACCCAAAGACAGGGAAGCAATCAGCCCCAGCATTTT.

This clonotype occurred many times. This CDR3 reads CATSLTPIRREQFF. DNA for the CDR3: TGTGCCACCAGCCTAACCCCAATCCGGCGTGAGCAGTTCTTC. The rearrangement links TRBV15 to TRBJ2-1; the D is unclear. V was cut by 5 bases and J by 9 bases, with 17 bases left in between. The CDR3 contains 14 residues. Germline values: CDR1 LNHNV, CDR2 YYDKDF (reference sequence).

This clonotype was seen at least ten times. The rearrangement links TRBV12-3 or TRBV12-4 to TRBJ1-2; the match to TRBD1 covers 7 bases. J gave up 8 bases and V 10 bases, and 13 bases lay outside the gene matches. The CDR3 length is 13 residues. Written as DNA, the CDR3 is TGTGCCACCGCTAAGGGGGCAATCGGCGGCTACACCTTC. Translation: CATAKGAIGGYTF.

This clonotype appeared many times. The rearrangement links TRBV5-1 to TRBJ1-5; tentatively, D is TRBD1 (5 bases). V gave up 4 bases and J gave up 8 bases, with 22 bases separating them. Looked up from germline, CDR1 is SGHRS and CDR2 is YFSETQ. The CDR3 length is 16 residues. DNA of the CDR3: TGCGCCAGCAGCCGGGATGGCAGGGCACAAGGGGAGCCCCAGCATTTT. Amino acid sequence: CASSRDGRAQGEPQHF.

This clonotype came up many times. V gene TRBV5-1 combines with J gene TRBJ1-2; maybe TRBD1 (6 bases). Deletions cut 9 bases from V and 4 bases from J, with 19 bases between. This CDR3 comprises 14 residues. CDR1 and CDR2 from the germline V gene are SGHRS and YFSETQ. This CDR3 reads CATRKDSIIYGYTF. The CDR3 coding sequence is TGCGCCACCAGAAAGGACAGCATCATCTATGGCTACACCTTC.

This clonotype was picked up many times. V and J are TRBV28 and TRBJ2-7, with 7 nucleotides matching TRBD1. CDR1 MDHEN and CDR2 SYDVKM come from the germline V gene. CDR3 length: 15 residues. The V segment lost 6 bases and the J segment 5 bases; nucleotides outside the gene matches: 13. The CDR3 region is CASSSNPPGGNEQYF. The DNA of the CDR3 is TGTGCCAGCAGCTCAAATCCTCCAGGGGGAAACGAGCAGTACTTC. The full variable domain, its missing parts supplied by reference TRBV28 and TRBJ2-7, is DVKVTQSSRYLVKRTGEKVFLECVQDMDHENMFWYRQDPGLGLRLIYFSYDVKMKEKGDIPEGYSVSREKKERFSLILESASTNQTSMYLCASSSNPPGGNEQYFGPGTRLTVT.

This clonotype was detected many times. This chain connects TRBV7-2 to TRBJ2-3; 7 bases agree with TRBD1. There are 12 residues in the CDR3. V lost 3 bases, J lost 6 bases, and 0 bases stayed unmatched. Germline CDR1 SGHTA, CDR2 FQGNSA. Written as DNA, the CDR3 is TGTGCCAGCAGCTTCAGGGGGGATACGCAGTATTTT. This encodes CASSFRGDTQYF.